A single sample gave rise to the 22 T cell receptor beta chains below, sequenced in a study of CD8 T cell repertoires and HIV-1 epitope variants. Libraries were prepared by immunoSEQ multiplex PCR; TCRdb keeps only in-frame clonotypes and omits some of them. There are about 6,200 clones in the sample; 68% occur only once, and about 39% lies in the top ten. Their antigens remain unidentified. The sequencing sample was made of cultured CD8+ T cells derived from PBMCs. The receptors were gathered from a male donor with HIV.

V gene TRBV7-9 combines with J gene TRBJ2-1; D unresolved. This CDR3 is built from 13 residues. Germline lookup yields CDR1 SEHNR and CDR2 FQNEAQ (reference sequence). Between the trimmed V and J ends, which lost 3 bases and 3 bases, there was a span of 6 bases. The CDR3 region is CASSLDGYNEQFF. The CDR3 bases are TGTGCCAGCAGCTTGGACGGCTACAATGAGCAGTTCTTC.

This chain connects TRBV28 to TRBJ2-5; 10 positions agree with TRBD1. The germline V gene encodes CDR1 MDHEN and CDR2 SYDVKM. The CDR3 sequence is 15 residues long. Losses at the gene ends were 4 bases for V and 5 bases for J; bases not matched to a gene: 7. CDR3 DNA: TGTGCCAGCAGTTCCCCCGGGACAGGGGCGGAGACCCAGTACTTC. Its translation is CASSSPGTGAETQYF.

This sequence joins TRBV27 and TRBJ2-4; possibly TRBD1 for D (5 bases). The CDR3 consists of 14 residues. Per germline, CDR1 MNHEY and CDR2 SMNVEV (reference sequence). V lost 10 bases to trimming and J lost 3 bases, with 16 bases between them. The chain's CDR3 is CATSLQGDKNIQYF. The CDR3 nucleotides are TGTGCCACCTCGCTTCAGGGTGACAAAAACATTCAGTACTTC.

This rearrangement joins TRBV10-3 to TRBJ1-2; the D is unclear. Trimming took off 3 bases at V and 1 base at J, with 9 bases between the two ends. Germline CDR1 is ENHRY and CDR2 is SYGVKD. The CDR3 extends over 14 amino acids. CDR3 DNA sequence: TGTGCCATCAGTGATTCGGGAATTAACTATGGCTACACCTTC. Translating gives CAISDSGINYGYTF.

The rearrangement uses TRBV28 and TRBJ2-7, with a weak D call TRBD2 (6 bases). V lost 3 bases and J 2 bases, leaving 11 bases between the germline ends. Germline V lookup: CDR1 MDHEN, CDR2 SYDVKM. This CDR3 contains 14 residues. The CDR3 reads CASSLGTPAYEQYF. The CDR3 region has the DNA TGTGCCAGCAGTTTGGGGACTCCCGCCTACGAGCAGTACTTC.

This chain links TRBV6-5 with TRBJ2-5, with a weak D call TRBD1 (6 bases). CDR1 is MNHEY, CDR2 SVGAGI, per germline. This CDR3 region has 12 residues. The V gene lost 6 bases and the J gene lost 2 bases, with 7 bases spanning the gap. CDR3 DNA sequence: TGTGCCAGCAGCGGACAGCAAGAGACCCAGTACTTC. Residues: CASSGQQETQYF.

This clone counts as large. This chain connects TRBV7-2 to TRBJ2-3, with D uncertain. V was clipped by 4 bases and J by 3 bases, with 11 bases between them. The CDR3 has 14 amino acids. Germline CDR1 reads SGHTA; CDR2 reads FQGNSA. The DNA of the CDR3 is TGTGCCAGCAGCTCCGTACTGGCGACAGATACGCAGTATTTT. Its translation: CASSSVLATDTQYF.

The chain joins TRBV7-9 to TRBJ2-5; D possibly corresponds to TRBD1 (5 bases). The CDR3 is 14 amino acids. The V gene's germline CDR1 is SEHNR and CDR2 FQNEAQ (reference sequence). V was shortened by 3 bases and J by 5 bases, with 13 bases between the two germline ends. CDR3 protein: CASSFEQELETQYF. DNA for the CDR3: TGTGCCAGCAGCTTTGAACAGGAATTGGAGACCCAGTACTTC.

This chain joins TRBV29-1 and TRBJ1-3, with D unclear. V lost 4 bases and J 0 bases, leaving 7 bases between the germline ends. Germline V gives CDR1 SQVTM, CDR2 ANQGSEA. The CDR3 has 13 amino acids. The CDR3 nucleotides read TGCAGCGTTGTACTTCCCTCTGGAAACACCATATATTTT. Protein: CSVVLPSGNTIYF.

As regards this clone: The same CDR3 also results from other DNA sequences found in this sample. The chain links TRBV7-2 to TRBJ2-5; 15 bases agree with TRBD2. The CDR3 covers 18 residues. Trimming at V came to 5 bases and at J to 2 bases, leaving 9 bases not matched to a gene. The germline CDR1 and CDR2 sequences are SGHTA and FQGNSA. The CDR3 loop reads CASSAWGLAGGPQETQYF. In DNA, the CDR3 is TGTGCCAGCAGCGCCTGGGGACTAGCGGGAGGCCCGCAAGAGACCCAGTACTTC.

As for this clone: Compared with germline, one end of the junction differs, possibly owing to a read error. The rearrangement joins TRBV5-4 to TRBJ1-1, with D hard to call. Germline V gives CDR1 SGHNT, CDR2 YYREEE (reference sequence). The CDR3 is made up of 12 amino acids. The CDR3 region has the DNA TGTGCCAGCACCTTGGCGGGGACTGAAGCTTTCTTT. As protein: CASTLAGTEAFF.

Here the CDR3 DNA reads TGCGCCAGCTCCGGGACAGGGGTTACCGGGGAGCTGTTTTTT. Amino acid sequence: CASSGTGVTGELFF. The chain recombines TRBV4-3 with TRBJ2-2; TRBD1 matches at 10 bases. CDR1 is LGHNA, CDR2 YSLEER, per germline. The CDR3 is made up of 14 amino acids. The V gene end was trimmed by 8 bases and the J gene end by 5 bases; junction bases not matched to a gene: 5.

The chain has TRBV10-2 and TRBJ2-7; TRBD1 matches at 11 bases. The CDR3 consists of 14 residues. V shed 2 bases, J shed 4 bases, and the junction held 1 base outside the gene matches. Germline V gene sequence: CDR1 WSHSY, CDR2 SAAADI. The CDR3 nucleotides are TGCGCCAGCAGTGAGGGACAGGGGGCTTACGAGCAGTACTTC. It yields the protein CASSEGQGAYEQYF.

This sequence joins TRBV19 and TRBJ1-5; D ambiguous. CDR1 and CDR2 (germline): LNHDA, SQIVND (reference sequence). The CDR3 totals 14 residues. V was trimmed by 3 bases and J by 0 bases, leaving 6 bases between them. DNA of the CDR3: TGTGCCAGTAGTATCCAGTATAGCAATCAGCCCCAGCATTTT. It specifies CASSIQYSNQPQHF.

The chain has TRBV4-3 and TRBJ1-2, with 7 bases aligning to TRBD1. The V gene end was trimmed by 2 bases and the J gene end by 8 bases; junction bases not matched to a gene: 11. The CDR3 consists of 15 residues. Germline V lookup: CDR1 LGHNA, CDR2 YSLEER. The DNA for the CDR3 is TGCGCCAGCAGCCAATACGACAGGGAAGTTAGAGGCTACACCTTC. Translating gives CASSQYDREVRGYTF.

The chain employs TRBV28 and TRBJ2-7; 8 bases match TRBD2. The V gene's germline CDR1 is MDHEN and CDR2 SYDVKM. This CDR3 has 15 amino acids. J was trimmed by 1 base and V by 6 bases; bases with no gene match: 8. CDR3 coding DNA: TGTGCCAGCAGACTAGCGGCTGCAAATTCCTACGAGCAGTACTTC. Protein: CASRLAAANSYEQYF. The full variable domain, in which reference TRBV28 and TRBJ2-7 provide the parts outside the CDR3, is DVKVTQSSRYLVKRTGEKVFLECVQDMDHENMFWYRQDPGLGLRLIYFSYDVKMKEKGDIPEGYSVSREKKERFSLILESASTNQTSMYLCASRLAAANSYEQYFGPGTRLTVT.

The chain combines TRBV28 with TRBJ2-5; D remains ambiguous. Trimming took 3 bases from V and 5 from J, leaving 4 bases between them. Per germline, CDR1 MDHEN and CDR2 SYDVKM. The CDR3 has 11 residues. As DNA, the CDR3 is TGTGCCAGCAGTTTCGAGGAGACCCAGTACTTC. Translation: CASSFEETQYF.

V usage is TRBV4-3 and J usage is TRBJ1-2; 8 positions agree with TRBD1. Germline V gene lookup returns CDR1 LGHNA and CDR2 YSLEER. The CDR3 has 18 residues. With 3 bases clipped from V and 5 bases from J, the junction kept 17 bases outside the gene matches. The CDR3 loop is CASSHLKTGVEEWYGYTF. The CDR3 DNA reads as TGCGCCAGCAGCCATCTTAAGACAGGGGTAGAGGAATGGTATGGCTACACCTTC.

V usage is TRBV14 and J usage is TRBJ1-2; no clear D gene. The CDR3 spans 13 residues. Between the trimmed V and J ends, which lost 1 base and 4 bases, there was a span of 7 bases. Looked up from germline, CDR1 is SGHDN and CDR2 is FVKESK. The CDR3 DNA reads TGTGCCAGCAGCCAAGGAGCGGTCTATGGCTACACCTTC. This codes for CASSQGAVYGYTF.

V gene TRBV14 combines with J gene TRBJ2-1; D uncertain. V lost 2 bases, J lost 0 bases, and 5 bases lay in between. This CDR3 region has 14 residues. CDR1 and CDR2 (germline): SGHDN, FVKESK. In DNA, the CDR3 is TGTGCCAGCAGCCAAAGGCTCTCCTACAATGAGCAGTTCTTC. It specifies CASSQRLSYNEQFF.

By share, this clone counts as medium-sized. This chain joins TRBV28 and TRBJ1-1; D gene ambiguous. Germline lookup yields CDR1 MDHEN and CDR2 SYDVKM. The length of the CDR3 is 14 residues. V lost 3 bases to trimming and J lost 4 bases, with 12 bases between them. The CDR3 reads CASSFRGWGTEAFF. CDR3 coding DNA: TGTGCCAGCAGTTTTCGGGGATGGGGCACTGAAGCTTTCTTT. The complete variable domain, with remaining parts taken from reference TRBV28 and TRBJ1-1, reads DVKVTQSSRYLVKRTGEKVFLECVQDMDHENMFWYRQDPGLGLRLIYFSYDVKMKEKGDIPEGYSVSREKKERFSLILESASTNQTSMYLCASSFRGWGTEAFFGQGTRLTVV.

As concerns this clone: Compared with germline, one end of the junction differs, possibly owing to a read error. This chain's CDR3 is CASSDPGTGVLGAF. The CDR3 DNA sequence: TGTGCCAGCAGCGATCCCGGGACAGGGGTCCTCGGTGCCTTC. The rearrangement uses TRBV5-3 and TRBJ1-2; TRBD1 aligns across 10 bases. TRBV5-3 is recorded as an ORF, its role being uncertain. This CDR3 has 14 residues.